The source of this TCR beta chain is a study of T cell responses to AZD1222 COVID-19 vaccine (dated by TCRdb to the early 2020s). Context from the whole study: AZD1222 recipients whose second dose came at about 4 weeks and those whose second dose came at about 12 weeks were combined into one group, since spike-specific TCR depth and breadth did not differ between the two schedules. Trial participants were enrolled into age subgroups of 18-55, 56-69 and 70-plus years, which contained around 150, 29 and 61 TCR-sequenced participants, respectively. TCR sequencing was performed for 233 trial participants, of whom 200 to 220 were given two doses of AZD1222 and around 25 were given two doses of MenACWY control vaccine.

Trimming takes 2 bases from V and 1 base from J, and the germline ends sit 5 bases apart. The CDR3 runs 13 amino acids, cysteine and phenylalanine included. This entry keeps only the CDR3 DNA: 39 bases, framed from base 1. CDR1 and CDR2, per the germline V gene, are SGHTA and FQGTGA. Regarding this clone: There is no known antigen for this receptor. The input lacks base qualities; no much larger clone sits a single base away.

Findings and caveats that apply to the study as a whole: The vaccine-associated CD4 TCRs covered the entire spike protein, and the dominant responses fell in regions 160-218 and 743-854. Participants were mostly white British and included more females than males, and it was suggested by the authors that clonal diversity may have been underestimated. After two AZD1222 doses, both the breadth and the depth of spike-specific TCRs were significantly higher than at day 0 and than in MenACWY recipients. No day 14 peak-response samples were available, so repertoires were characterized only after the peak T cell response. The 56-69-year group was small, and its depth increase did not reach significance, likely because of low power. Conclusions about previously exposed vaccinees are limited because only six or seven AZD1222 recipients were SARS-CoV-2 seropositive at baseline. Reportedly, close to half of the unique spike-specific TCRs recognized epitopes lying outside the regions that are mutated in the B.1.351 and B.1.1.7 variants.

The CDR3 regions of human TCRbeta chains were analyzed by immunosequencing. From the authors' description of their analysis: TCRs in the repertoires were compared against a reference library of SARS-CoV-2-specific TCRs that had been generated with the MIRA antigen-specificity platform. Breadth was defined as the fraction of unique TCRs that were SARS-CoV-2-associated. Depth was defined as the fraction of total T cells that were SARS-CoV-2-associated. Using the MIRA data, every spike-specific TCR was mapped to the spike region that the TCR reacted to and assigned to either a CD4 or a CD8 class. Log10-transformed breadth and depth values were compared by one-way ANOVA with Sidak's multiple comparisons tests. Imported from immuneACCESS, the table was reduced by TCRdb to in-frame sequences with V and J called. These copies leave out some clones; in studies compared against another copy, an unresolved V gene accounts for under half, and the cause of the remainder is not known. The V and J calls and clone size were taken over from that table, and D and trimming were inferred from the DNA. The sample data list roughly 91,000 clones, and nearly 90% of these were observed just once. 2.9% of the sample belongs to the ten largest clones.

In the paper's terms, the time point label means: baseline before first vaccination. Vaccinee samples came from UK trials COV001 and COV002, including a single-blind randomized controlled phase 2/3 trial of AZD1222 (ChAdOx1 nCoV-19) in healthy adults. For TCRbeta chain sequencing, PBMC samples from trial participants were taken at day 0 and at day 28 after the second dose. The V and J genes are TRBV7-3 and TRBJ1-1; TRBD1 might be the D gene, on 5 matching bases. The sequence derives from an adult in good health. This specimen was peripheral blood, taken on day 0 of AZD1222 vaccination. The sequenced DNA: TGTGCCAGCAGCTTAGGACAGAACACTGAAGCTTTCTTT. It codes for CASSLGQNTEAFF.